The T cell receptor (beta chain) described here comes from a study of T cells in Graves' hyperthyroidism and ophthalmopathy. General observations from the study: Ophthalmopathy onset followed model prediction by a median around 6.6 months.

TCR beta CDR3 sequences were amplified from RNA transcripts. The HTBI primer set was used in a first-round RT-PCR of the TCR CDR3. Each CDR3 protein is one row after TCRdb ran MiXCR on the multiplex PCR reads. This table holds about 530,000 distinct CDR3 sequences, 17% found once. Patients having uncontrolled infection, another autoimmune disease, pregnancy or lactation were not included. Diagnosing involved the use of clinical symptoms, serum thyroxine and TRAb, thyroid ultrasound and orbital computed tomography. On this clonotype: Antigen: not known.

The sequenced sample consisted of blood. The origin of this receptor is a woman between 18 and 29 years old with Graves' ophthalmopathy.

The CDR3 DNA reads TGTGCCAGCAGTGAAATTGGGGGAAATCAGCCCCAGCATTTT. This sequence encodes CASSEIGGNQPQHF. The genes are TRBV2 and TRBJ1-5, with a possible D match to TRBD1 (5 bases). Germline-derived CDR1 and CDR2 are SNHLY and FYNNEI. V lost 2 bases and J lost 4, with 9 bases in between. The CDR3 has 14 residues.